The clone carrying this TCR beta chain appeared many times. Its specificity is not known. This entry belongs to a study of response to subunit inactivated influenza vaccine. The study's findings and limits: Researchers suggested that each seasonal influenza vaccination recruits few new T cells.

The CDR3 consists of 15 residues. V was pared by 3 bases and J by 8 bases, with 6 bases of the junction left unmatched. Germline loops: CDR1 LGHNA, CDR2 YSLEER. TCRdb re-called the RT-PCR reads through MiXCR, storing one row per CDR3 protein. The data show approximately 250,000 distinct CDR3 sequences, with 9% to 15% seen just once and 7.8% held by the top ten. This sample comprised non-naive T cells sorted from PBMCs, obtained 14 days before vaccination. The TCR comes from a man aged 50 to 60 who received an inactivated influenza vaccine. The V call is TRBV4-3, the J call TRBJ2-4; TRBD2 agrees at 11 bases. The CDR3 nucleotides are TGCGCCAGCAGCCATTTAGCGGGAGGGGATCACATTCAGTACTTC. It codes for CASSHLAGGDHIQYF.